This record covers a single T cell receptor (beta chain). Generated by immunoSEQ multiplex PCR, the TCRdb table keeps only in-frame clones and is missing some. Of 130,000 to 150,000 clones in the sample, approximately 86% were seen once. This sample was taken from a study of blood T cell repertoires in COVID-19. Study summary: Nucleic acid was either cDNA or gDNA, and it came from T cells, B-cell-depleted T cells, or PBMCs.

The ends were cut back, 1 base at V and 10 bases at J, with 14 bases in the middle. Germline-derived CDR1 and CDR2 are LNHDA and SQIVND (reference sequence). The CDR3 has 15 residues. The genes are TRBV19 and TRBJ1-6, with D unresolved. Material: peripheral blood. This receptor was obtained from a woman aged 40 to 55 with active or convalescent COVID-19. CDR3 DNA: TGTGCCAGTAGTATAGGTTCAGGTCTTGGATCACCCCTCCACTTT. Translated, it gives CASSIGSGLGSPLHF.